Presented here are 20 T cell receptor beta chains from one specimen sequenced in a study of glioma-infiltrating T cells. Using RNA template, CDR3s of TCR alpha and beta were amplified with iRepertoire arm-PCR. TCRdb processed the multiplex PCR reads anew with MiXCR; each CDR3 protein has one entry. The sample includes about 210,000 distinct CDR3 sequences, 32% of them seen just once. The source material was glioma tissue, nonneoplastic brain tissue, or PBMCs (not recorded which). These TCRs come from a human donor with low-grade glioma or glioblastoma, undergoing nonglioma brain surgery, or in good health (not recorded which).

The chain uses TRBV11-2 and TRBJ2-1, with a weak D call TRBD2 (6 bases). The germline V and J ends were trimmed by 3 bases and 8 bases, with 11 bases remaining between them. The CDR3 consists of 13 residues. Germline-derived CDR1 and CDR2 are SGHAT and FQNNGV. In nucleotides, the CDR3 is TGTGCCAGCAGCTTTGGAGGGTTTTATGAGCAGTTCTTC. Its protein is CASSFGGFYEQFF.

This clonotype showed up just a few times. As DNA, the CDR3 is TGTGCCATCAGTGAGAAGGGACTAGCGGAAAATGAGCAGTTCTTC. Protein: CAISEKGLAENEQFF. The chain has TRBV10-3 and TRBJ2-1, with 11 bases lining up with TRBD2. The germline CDR1 and CDR2 sequences are ENHRY and SYGVKD. V shed 2 bases, J shed 7 bases, and the junction held 4 bases outside the gene matches. This CDR3 spans 15 amino acids.

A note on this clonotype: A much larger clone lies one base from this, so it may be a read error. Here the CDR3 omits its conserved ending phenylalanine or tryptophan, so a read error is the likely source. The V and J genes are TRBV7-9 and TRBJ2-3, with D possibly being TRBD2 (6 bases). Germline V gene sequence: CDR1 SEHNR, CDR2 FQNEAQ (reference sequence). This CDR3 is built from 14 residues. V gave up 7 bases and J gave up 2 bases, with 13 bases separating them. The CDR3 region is CASTWGLDTDTQYL. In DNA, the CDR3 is TGTGCCAGCACCTGGGGACTTGACACAGATACGCAGTATCTT.

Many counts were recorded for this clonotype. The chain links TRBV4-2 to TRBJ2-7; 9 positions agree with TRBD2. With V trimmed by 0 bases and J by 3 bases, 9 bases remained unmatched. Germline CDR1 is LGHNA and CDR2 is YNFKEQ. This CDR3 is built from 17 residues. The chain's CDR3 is CASSQDSPGLAGYEQYF. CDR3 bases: TGTGCCAGCAGCCAAGATTCCCCGGGACTAGCCGGCTACGAGCAGTACTTC.

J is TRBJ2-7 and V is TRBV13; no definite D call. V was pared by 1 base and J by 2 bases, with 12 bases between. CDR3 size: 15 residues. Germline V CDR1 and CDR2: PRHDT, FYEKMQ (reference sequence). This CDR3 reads CASSLVSTGPYEQYF. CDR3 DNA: TGTGCCAGCAGCTTAGTCAGCACGGGTCCCTACGAGCAGTACTTC. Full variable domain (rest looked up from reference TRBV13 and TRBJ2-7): AAGVIQSPRHLIKEKRETATLKCYPIPRHDTVYWYQQGPGQDPQFLISFYEKMQSDKGSIPDRFSAQQFSDYHSELNMSSLELGDSALYFCASSLVSTGPYEQYFGPGTRLTVT.

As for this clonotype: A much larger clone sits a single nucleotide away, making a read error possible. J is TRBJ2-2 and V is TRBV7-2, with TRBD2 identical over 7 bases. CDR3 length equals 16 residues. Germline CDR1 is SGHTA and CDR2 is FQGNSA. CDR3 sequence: CASSRNVGTTTGELLF. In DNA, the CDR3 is TGTGCCAGCAGCCGGAACGTAGGGACTACCACCGGGGAGCTGCTTTTT.

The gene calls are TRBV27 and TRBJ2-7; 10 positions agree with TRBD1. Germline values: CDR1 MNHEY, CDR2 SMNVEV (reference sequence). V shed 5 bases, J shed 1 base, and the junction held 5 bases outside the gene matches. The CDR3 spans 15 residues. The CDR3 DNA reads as TGTGCCAGCAGTCCGCGGACAGGGGGGTCCTACGAGCAGTACTTC. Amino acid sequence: CASSPRTGGSYEQYF.

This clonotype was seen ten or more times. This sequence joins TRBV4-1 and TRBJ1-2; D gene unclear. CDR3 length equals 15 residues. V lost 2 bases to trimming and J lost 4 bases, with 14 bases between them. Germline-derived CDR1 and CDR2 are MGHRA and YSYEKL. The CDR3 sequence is CASSQRAGITYGYTF. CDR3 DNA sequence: TGCGCCAGCAGCCAAAGGGCCGGGATCACCTATGGCTACACCTTC.

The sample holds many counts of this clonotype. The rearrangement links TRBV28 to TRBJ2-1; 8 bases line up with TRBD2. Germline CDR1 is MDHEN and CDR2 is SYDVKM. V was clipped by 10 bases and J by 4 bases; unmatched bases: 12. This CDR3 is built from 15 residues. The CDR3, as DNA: TGTGCCACCCAACCTCCGGGAGGGCCTTACAATGAGCAGTTCTTC. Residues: CATQPPGGPYNEQFF. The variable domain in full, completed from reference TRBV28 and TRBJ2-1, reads DVKVTQSSRYLVKRTGEKVFLECVQDMDHENMFWYRQDPGLGLRLIYFSYDVKMKEKGDIPEGYSVSREKKERFSLILESASTNQTSMYLCATQPPGGPYNEQFFGPGTRLTVL.

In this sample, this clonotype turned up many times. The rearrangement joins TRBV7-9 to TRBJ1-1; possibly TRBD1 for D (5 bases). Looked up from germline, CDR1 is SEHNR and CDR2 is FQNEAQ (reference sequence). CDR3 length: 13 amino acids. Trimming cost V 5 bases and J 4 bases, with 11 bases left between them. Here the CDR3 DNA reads TGTGCCAGCAGCCGTTCAGGGCCCACTGAAGCTTTCTTT. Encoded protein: CASSRSGPTEAFF.

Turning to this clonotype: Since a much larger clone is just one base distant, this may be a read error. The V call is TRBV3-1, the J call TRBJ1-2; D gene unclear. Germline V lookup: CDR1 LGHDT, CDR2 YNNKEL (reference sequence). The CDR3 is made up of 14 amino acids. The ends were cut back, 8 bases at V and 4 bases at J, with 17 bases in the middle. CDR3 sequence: CASGVDSGIYGYTF. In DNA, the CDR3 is TGTGCCAGCGGCGTAGATTCCGGGATCTATGGCTACACCTTC.

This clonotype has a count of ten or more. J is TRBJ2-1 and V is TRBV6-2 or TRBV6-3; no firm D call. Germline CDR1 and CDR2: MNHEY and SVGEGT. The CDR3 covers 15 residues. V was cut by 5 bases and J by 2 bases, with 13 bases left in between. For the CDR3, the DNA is TGTGCCAGCAGTCCTTATCCAGGACCCTACAATGAGCAGTTCTTC. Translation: CASSPYPGPYNEQFF.

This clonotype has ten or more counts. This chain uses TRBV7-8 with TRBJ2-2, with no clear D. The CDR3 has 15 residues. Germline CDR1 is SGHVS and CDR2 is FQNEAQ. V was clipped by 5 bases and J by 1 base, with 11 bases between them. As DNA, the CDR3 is TGTGCCAGCAGCCCGGCTTGGGGGAACACCGGGGAGCTGTTTTTT. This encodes CASSPAWGNTGELFF.

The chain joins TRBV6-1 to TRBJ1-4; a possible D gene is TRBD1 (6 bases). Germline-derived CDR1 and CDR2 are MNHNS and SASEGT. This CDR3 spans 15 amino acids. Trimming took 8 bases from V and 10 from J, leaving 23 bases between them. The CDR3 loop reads CASAIPRRGVGKLFF. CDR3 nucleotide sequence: TGTGCCAGCGCTATCCCCCGAAGGGGGGTTGGAAAACTGTTTTTT.

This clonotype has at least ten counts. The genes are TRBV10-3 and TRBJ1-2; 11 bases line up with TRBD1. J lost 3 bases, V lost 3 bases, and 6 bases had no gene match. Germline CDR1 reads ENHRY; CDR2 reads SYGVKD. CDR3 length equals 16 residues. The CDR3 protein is CAISEPGQGEDYGYTF. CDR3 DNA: TGTGCCATCAGTGAACCGGGACAGGGGGAGGACTATGGCTACACCTTC.

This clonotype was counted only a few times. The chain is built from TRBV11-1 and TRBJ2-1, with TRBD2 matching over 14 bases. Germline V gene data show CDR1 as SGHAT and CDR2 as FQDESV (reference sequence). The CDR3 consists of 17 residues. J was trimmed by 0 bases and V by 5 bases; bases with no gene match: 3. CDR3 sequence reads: CASSTGTSGSSYNEQFF. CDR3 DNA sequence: TGTGCCAGCAGCACCGGGACTAGCGGGAGCTCCTACAATGAGCAGTTCTTC.

In nucleotides, the CDR3 is TGTGCCAGCAGCTTAACCGGGACAGGGGGCTACGAGCAGTACTTC. Its translation: CASSLTGTGGYEQYF. The chain combines TRBV7-3 with TRBJ2-7; TRBD1 agrees at 11 bases. The CDR3 covers 15 residues. The germline V gene has CDR1 SGHTA and CDR2 FQGTGA. V lost 0 bases and J lost 3; bases outside the gene matches: 1.

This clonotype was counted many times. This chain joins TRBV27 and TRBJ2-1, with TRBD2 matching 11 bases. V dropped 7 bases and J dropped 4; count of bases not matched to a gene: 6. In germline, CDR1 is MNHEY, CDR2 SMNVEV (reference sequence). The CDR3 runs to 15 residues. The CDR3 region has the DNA TGTGCCAGCACAGATGGGACTAGCGGATACAATGAGCAGTTCTTC. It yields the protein CASTDGTSGYNEQFF.

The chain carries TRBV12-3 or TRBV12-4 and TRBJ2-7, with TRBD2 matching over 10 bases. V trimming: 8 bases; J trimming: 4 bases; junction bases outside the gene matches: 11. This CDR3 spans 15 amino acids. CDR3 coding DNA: TGTGCCAGCTCCTTTAGAGTAGCGGGAGGATACGAGCAGTACTTC. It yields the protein CASSFRVAGGYEQYF.

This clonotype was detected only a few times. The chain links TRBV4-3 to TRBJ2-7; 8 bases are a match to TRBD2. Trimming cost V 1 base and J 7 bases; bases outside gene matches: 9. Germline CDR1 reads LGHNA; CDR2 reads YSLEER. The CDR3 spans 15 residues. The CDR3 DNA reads TGCGCCAGCAGCCAAGCTCCGGGAGGGCCGTATGAGCAGTACTTC. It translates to CASSQAPGGPYEQYF.